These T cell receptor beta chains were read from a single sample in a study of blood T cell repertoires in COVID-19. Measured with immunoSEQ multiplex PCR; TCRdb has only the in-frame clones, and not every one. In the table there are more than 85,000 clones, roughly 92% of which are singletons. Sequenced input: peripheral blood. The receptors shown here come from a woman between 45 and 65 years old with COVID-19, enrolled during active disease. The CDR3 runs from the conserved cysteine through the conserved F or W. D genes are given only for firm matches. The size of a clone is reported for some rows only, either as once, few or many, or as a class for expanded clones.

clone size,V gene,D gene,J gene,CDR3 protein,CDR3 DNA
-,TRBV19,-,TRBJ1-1,CASKAGVNTEAFF,TGTGCCAGTAAGGCGGGCGTGAACACTGAAGCTTTCTTT
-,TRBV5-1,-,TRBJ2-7,CASSPQRIGAYEQYF,TGCGCCAGCAGCCCCCAGAGGATAGGGGCCTACGAGCAGTACTTC
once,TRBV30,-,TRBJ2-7,CAWSVLVAGTNYEQYF,TGTGCCTGGAGTGTACTGGTAGCCGGGACAAACTACGAGCAGTACTTC
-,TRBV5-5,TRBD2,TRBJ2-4,CASSPGLAGCF,TGTGCCAGCAGCCCGGGACTAGCGGGGTGTTTC
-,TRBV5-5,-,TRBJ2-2,CASSLAGTGELFF,TGTGCCAGCAGCTTGGCAGGGACCGGGGAGCTGTTTTTT
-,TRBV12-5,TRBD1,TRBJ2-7,CASGTTRLRQGPFPSYEQYF,TGTGCTAGTGGTACGACCCGTCTGAGACAGGGCCCTTTCCCCTCCTACGAGCAGTACTTC
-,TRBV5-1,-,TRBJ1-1,CASSLGGVEAFF,TGCGCCAGCAGCTTGGGCGGTGTCGAAGCTTTCTTT
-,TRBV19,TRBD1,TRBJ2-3,CASRGTGWTDTQYF,TGTGCCAGTAGAGGGACAGGGTGGACAGATACGCAGTATTTT
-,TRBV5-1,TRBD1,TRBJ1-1,CASSPSLQGGTEAFF,TGCGCCAGCAGCCCGAGCCTACAGGGGGGTACTGAAGCTTTCTTT
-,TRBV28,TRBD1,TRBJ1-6,CASSLTGLRTSPLHF,TGTGCCAGCAGTTTGACAGGGCTGCGGACTTCACCCCTCCACTTT
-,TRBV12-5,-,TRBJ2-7,CASGWAAYEQYF,TGTGCTAGTGGTTGGGCAGCCTACGAGCAGTACTTC
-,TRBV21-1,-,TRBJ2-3,CASSKVPLIDYSGGPPCVYTQYF,TGTGCCAGCAGCAAAGTTCCCCTAATAGACTACAGCGGGGGTCCCCCTTGTGTGTATACGCAGTATTTT
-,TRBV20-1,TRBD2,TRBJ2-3,CSASSLAGGRSDTQYF,TGCAGTGCTAGTTCCCTAGCGGGGGGGCGGTCAGATACGCAGTATTTT
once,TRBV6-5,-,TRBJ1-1,CASSLDTNTEAFF,TGTGCCAGCAGCCTCGACACGAACACTGAAGCTTTCTTT
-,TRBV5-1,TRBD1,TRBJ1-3,CASSFAGTGYGNTIYF,TGCGCCAGCAGCTTCGCCGGGACAGGGTATGGAAACACCATATATTTT
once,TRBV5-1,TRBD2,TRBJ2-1,CASSLAGGVAYNEQFF,TGCGCCAGCAGCTTGGCCGGGGGGGTAGCCTACAATGAGCAGTTCTTC
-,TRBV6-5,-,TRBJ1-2,CASSAGGLEYGYTF,TGTGCCTCAAGTGCCGGGGGGCTAGAGTATGGCTACACCTTC
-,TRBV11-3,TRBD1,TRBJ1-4,CASSYTGGVTNEKLFF,TGTGCCAGCAGCTATACAGGGGGAGTAACTAATGAAAAACTGTTTTTT
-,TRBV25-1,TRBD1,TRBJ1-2,CASSATTGGASYGYTF,TGTGCCAGCAGTGCTACTACAGGGGGCGCGTCCTATGGCTACACCTTC
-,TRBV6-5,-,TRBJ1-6,CASSSHFSSPLHF,TGTGCCAGCAGTAGTCATTTTAGTTCACCCCTCCACTTT
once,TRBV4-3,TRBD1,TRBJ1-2,CASSQETGLDGYTF,TGCGCCAGCAGCCAGGAGACAGGGCTTGATGGCTACACCTTC
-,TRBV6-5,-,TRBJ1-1,CASSYGGNSEAFF,TGTGCCAGCAGTTACGGGGGGAATTCTGAAGCTTTCTTT
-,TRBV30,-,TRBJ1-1,CAWSLDSRAFF,TGTGCCTGGAGCCTTGACTCTCGAGCTTTCTTT
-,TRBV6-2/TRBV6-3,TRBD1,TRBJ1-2,CASSYSNGRGILYGYTF,TGTGCCAGCAGTTACTCGAACGGCAGGGGGATATTGTATGGCTACACCTTC
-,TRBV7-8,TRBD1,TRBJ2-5,CASSLARTGEKYQETQYF,TGTGCCAGCAGCTTAGCTAGGACAGGGGAAAAGTACCAAGAGACCCAGTACTTC
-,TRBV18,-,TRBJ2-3,CASSPGIAAADTQYF,TGTGCCAGCTCACCCGGTATCGCTGCGGCGGATACGCAGTATTTT
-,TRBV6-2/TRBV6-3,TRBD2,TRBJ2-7,CASSYGGRALPEWFYEQYF,TGTGCCAGCAGTTACGGGGGGAGGGCCCTCCCCGAATGGTTCTACGAGCAGTACTTC
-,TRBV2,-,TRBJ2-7,CASEETGGYEQYF,TGTGCCAGCGAGGAGACAGGAGGTTACGAGCAGTACTTC
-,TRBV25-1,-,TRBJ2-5,CASSEPDSRETQYF,TGTGCCAGCAGTGAGCCGGACAGTAGAGAGACCCAGTACTTC
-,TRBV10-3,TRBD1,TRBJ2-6,CAISSGQGLSGANVLTF,TGTGCCATCAGTTCGGGACAGGGACTCTCTGGGGCCAACGTCCTGACTTTC
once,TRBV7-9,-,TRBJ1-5,CASSSSGRADSNQPQHF,TGTGCCAGCAGCTCTTCGGGCAGGGCGGATAGCAATCAGCCCCAGCATTTT
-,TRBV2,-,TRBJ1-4,CASSPSSRRGEKLFF,TGTGCCAGCAGCCCTAGCTCAAGGCGGGGTGAAAAACTGTTTTTT
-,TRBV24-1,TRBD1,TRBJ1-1,CATSDPGQGAGRAEAFF,TGTGCCACCAGTGATCCGGGACAGGGGGCTGGGAGGGCTGAAGCTTTCTTT
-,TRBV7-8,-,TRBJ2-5,CASSLQGRVEETQYF,TGTGCCAGCAGCCTACAGGGACGGGTCGAAGAGACCCAGTACTTC
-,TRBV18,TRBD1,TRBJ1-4,CASSLKTGTEEKLFF,TGTGCCAGCTCCCTTAAAACCGGGACAGAAGAAAAACTGTTTTTT
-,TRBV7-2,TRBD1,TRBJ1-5,CASSITDRNNQPQHF,TGTGCCAGCAGCATTACGGACAGGAACAATCAGCCCCAGCATTTT
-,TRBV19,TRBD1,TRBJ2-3,CASSATGVQSTDTQYF,TGTGCCAGTAGTGCTACAGGGGTCCAGAGCACAGATACGCAGTATTTT
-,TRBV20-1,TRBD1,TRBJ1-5,CSASHPGQGNQPQHF,TGCAGTGCTAGTCACCCGGGACAGGGGAATCAGCCCCAGCATTTT
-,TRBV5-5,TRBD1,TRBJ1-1,CASSPGQGSTEAFF,TGTGCCAGCAGCCCCGGACAGGGGAGCACTGAAGCTTTCTTT
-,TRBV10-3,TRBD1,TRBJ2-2,CAIGETGGTGELFF,TGTGCCATCGGAGAGACAGGGGGCACCGGGGAGCTGTTTTTT
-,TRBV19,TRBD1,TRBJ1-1,CASIPGGVGTEAFF,TGTGCCAGTATCCCAGGGGGCGTAGGGACTGAAGCTTTCTTT
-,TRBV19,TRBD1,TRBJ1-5,CASSPDRGRGQPQHF,TGTGCCAGTAGTCCGGACAGGGGGCGGGGTCAGCCCCAGCATTTT
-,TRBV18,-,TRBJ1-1,CASQRGLTGMGEAFF,TGTGCCAGCCAACGAGGGTTGACCGGTATGGGTGAAGCTTTCTTT
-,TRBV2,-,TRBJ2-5,CATGKRLGTLEETQYF,TGTGCCACGGGGAAACGTTTAGGGACTTTGGAAGAGACCCAGTACTTC
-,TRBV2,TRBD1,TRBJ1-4,CASRGTGGEEKLFF,TGTGCCAGCAGAGGGACAGGGGGCGAAGAAAAACTGTTTTTT
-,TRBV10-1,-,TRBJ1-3,CASSEFAGVGNTIYF,TGCGCCAGCAGTGAGTTTGCAGGGGTCGGAAACACCATATATTTT
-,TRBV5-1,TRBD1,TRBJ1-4,CASSQQGTENEKLFF,TGCGCCAGCAGCCAGCAAGGGACAGAAAATGAAAAACTGTTTTTT
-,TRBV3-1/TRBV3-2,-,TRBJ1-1,CASSLDSEAFF,TGTGCCAGCAGTCTGGACAGTGAAGCTTTCTTT
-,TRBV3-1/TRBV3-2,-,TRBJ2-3,CASSSRTGLSTDTQYF,TGTGCCAGCAGCTCGAGGACAGGACTAAGCACAGATACGCAGTATTTT
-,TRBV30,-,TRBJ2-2,CAWTVGGTGELFF,TGTGCCTGGACGGTGGGGGGCACCGGGGAGCTGTTTTTT
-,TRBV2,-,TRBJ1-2,CASLEGGLPYGYTF,TGTGCCAGCCTGGAGGGGGGGTTACCCTATGGCTACACCTTC
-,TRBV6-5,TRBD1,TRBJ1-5,CASTPTGDFHQPQHF,TGTGCCAGCACCCCGACAGGGGATTTCCATCAGCCCCAGCATTTT
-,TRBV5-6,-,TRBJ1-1,CASSLSRGPNTEAFF,TGTGCCAGCAGCTTGTCCAGGGGCCCTAACACTGAAGCTTTCTTT
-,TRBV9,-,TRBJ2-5,CASSVDIQETQYF,TGTGCCAGCAGCGTAGATATACAAGAGACCCAGTACTTC